This T cell receptor beta chain appears in the sequencing data of a study of blood T cell repertoires in COVID-19. Background on the study: The United States, Italy and Spain provided the acute and convalescent COVID-19 samples.

Germline CDR1 and CDR2: SGHDT and YYEEEE. V shed 7 bases and J shed 8 bases, with 16 bases lying between them. The CDR3 runs to 14 residues. Authors' analysis steps: Cell counts per sample came from amplifying reference gene primers. Assay: immunoSEQ multiplex PCR; the TCRdb copy retains only in-frame clones and omits some. V, J and clone size are those of that table, while D and trimming were read from the DNA. In the table there are roughly 250,000 clones, about 89% of which are singletons. This sequence joins TRBV5-6 and TRBJ1-6; weak D call: TRBD1 (5 bases). The receptor comes from a man in his forties or fifties who had recovered from COVID-19. The sample taken for sequencing was peripheral blood. The CDR3 is CASRLWGWDSPLHF. The CDR3 DNA reads as TGTGCCAGCCGCCTGTGGGGCTGGGATTCACCCCTCCACTTT.